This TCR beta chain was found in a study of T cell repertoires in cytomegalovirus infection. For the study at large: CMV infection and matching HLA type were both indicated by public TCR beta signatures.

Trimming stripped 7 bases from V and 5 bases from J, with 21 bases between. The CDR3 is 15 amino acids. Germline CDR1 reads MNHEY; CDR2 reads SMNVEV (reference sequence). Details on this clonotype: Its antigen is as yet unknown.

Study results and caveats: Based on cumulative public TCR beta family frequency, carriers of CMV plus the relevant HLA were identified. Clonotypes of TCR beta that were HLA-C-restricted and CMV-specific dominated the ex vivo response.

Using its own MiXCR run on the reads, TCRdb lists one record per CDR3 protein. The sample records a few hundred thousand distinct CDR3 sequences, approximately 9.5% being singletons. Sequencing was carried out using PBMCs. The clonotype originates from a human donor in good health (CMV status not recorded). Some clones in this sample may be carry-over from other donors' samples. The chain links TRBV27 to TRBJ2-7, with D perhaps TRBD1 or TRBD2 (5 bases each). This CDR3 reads CASISEEGAQDEQYF. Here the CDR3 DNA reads TGTGCCAGCATATCGGAAGAGGGAGCACAGGACGAGCAGTACTTC.